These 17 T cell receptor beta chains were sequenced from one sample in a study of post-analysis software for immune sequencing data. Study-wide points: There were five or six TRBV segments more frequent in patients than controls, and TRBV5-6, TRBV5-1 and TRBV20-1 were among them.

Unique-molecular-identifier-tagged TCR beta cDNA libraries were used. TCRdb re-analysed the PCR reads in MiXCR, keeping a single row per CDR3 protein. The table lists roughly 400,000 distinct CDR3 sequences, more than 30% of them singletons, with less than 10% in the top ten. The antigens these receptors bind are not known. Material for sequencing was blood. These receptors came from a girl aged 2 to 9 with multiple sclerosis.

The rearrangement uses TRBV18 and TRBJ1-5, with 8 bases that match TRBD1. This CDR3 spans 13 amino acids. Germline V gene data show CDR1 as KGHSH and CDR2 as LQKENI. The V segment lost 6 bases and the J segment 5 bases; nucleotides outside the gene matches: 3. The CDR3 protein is CASSGQADQPQHF. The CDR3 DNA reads TGTGCCAGCTCGGGACAGGCCGATCAGCCCCAGCATTTT.

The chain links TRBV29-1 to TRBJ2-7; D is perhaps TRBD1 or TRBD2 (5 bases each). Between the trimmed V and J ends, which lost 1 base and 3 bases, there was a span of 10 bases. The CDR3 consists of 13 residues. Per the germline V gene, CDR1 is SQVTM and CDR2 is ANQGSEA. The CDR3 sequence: CSVEAGPDYEQYF. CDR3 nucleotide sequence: TGCAGCGTTGAAGCGGGACCGGACTACGAGCAGTACTTC.

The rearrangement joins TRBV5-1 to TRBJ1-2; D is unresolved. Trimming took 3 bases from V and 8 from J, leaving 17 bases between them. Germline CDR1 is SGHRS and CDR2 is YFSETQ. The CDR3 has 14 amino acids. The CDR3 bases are TGCGCCAGCAGCTCCGTGAACCCCCGTGTGGGCTACACCTTC. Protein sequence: CASSSVNPRVGYTF.

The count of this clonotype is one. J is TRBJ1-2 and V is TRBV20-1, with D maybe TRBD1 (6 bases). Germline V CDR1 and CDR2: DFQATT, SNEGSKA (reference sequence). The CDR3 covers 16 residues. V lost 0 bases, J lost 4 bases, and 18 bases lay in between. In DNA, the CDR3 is TGCAGTGCTAGAGACGATCGGGTACAGGGATCCTATGGCTACACCTTC. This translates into CSARDDRVQGSYGYTF.

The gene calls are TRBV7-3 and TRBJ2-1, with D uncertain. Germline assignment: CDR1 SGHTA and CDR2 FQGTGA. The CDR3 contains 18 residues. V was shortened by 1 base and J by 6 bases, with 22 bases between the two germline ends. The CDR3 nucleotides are TGTGCCAGCAGCTTAATGCCGACGACAAACCTGGGTGGCAATGAGCAGTTCTTC. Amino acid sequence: CASSLMPTTNLGGNEQFF.

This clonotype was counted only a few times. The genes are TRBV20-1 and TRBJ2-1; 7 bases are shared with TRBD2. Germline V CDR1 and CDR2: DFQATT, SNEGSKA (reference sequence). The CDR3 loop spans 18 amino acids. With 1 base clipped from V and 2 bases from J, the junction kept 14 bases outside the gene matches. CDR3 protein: CSARAPSGNYQTYNEQFF. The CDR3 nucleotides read TGCAGTGCTAGAGCCCCTAGCGGAAACTATCAAACCTACAATGAGCAGTTCTTC.

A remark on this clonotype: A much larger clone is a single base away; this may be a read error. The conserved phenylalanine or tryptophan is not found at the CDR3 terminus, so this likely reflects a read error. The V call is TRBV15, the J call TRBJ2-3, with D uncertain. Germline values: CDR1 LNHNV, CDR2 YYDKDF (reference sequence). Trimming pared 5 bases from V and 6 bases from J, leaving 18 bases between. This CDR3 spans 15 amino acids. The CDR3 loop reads CATSPGPPAGDTQYL. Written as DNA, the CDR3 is TGTGCCACCAGCCCAGGACCCCCAGCCGGGGATACGCAGTATTTG.

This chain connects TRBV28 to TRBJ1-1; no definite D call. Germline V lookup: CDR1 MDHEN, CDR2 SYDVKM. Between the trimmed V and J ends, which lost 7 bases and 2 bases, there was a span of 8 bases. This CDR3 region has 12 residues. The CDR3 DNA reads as TGTGCCAGCAAACTCCCCAACACTGAAGCTTTCTTT. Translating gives CASKLPNTEAFF.

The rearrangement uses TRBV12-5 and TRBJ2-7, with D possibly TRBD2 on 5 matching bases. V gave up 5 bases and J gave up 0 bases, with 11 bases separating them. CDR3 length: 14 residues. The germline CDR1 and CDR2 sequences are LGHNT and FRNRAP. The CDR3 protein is CASGPRLNSYEQYF. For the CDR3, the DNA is TGTGCTAGTGGTCCGCGACTAAACTCCTACGAGCAGTACTTC.

CDR3: CASSYSTGTRGYTF. The CDR3 DNA sequence: TGTGCCAGCAGTTACAGTACAGGGACCCGGGGCTACACCTTC. This chain links TRBV6-6 with TRBJ1-2, with TRBD1 as a possible D gene (6 bases). In germline, CDR1 is MNHNY, CDR2 SVGAGI (reference sequence). The CDR3 extends over 14 amino acids. The V and J ends lost 2 bases and 8 bases respectively, with 15 bases between them.

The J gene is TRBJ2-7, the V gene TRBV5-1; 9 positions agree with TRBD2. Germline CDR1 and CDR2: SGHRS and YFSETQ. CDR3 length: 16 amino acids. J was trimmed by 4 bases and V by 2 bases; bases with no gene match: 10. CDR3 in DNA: TGCGCCAGCAGCTTTGGGCTAGCGGGGATCACTTACGAGCAGTACTTC. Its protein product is CASSFGLAGITYEQYF.

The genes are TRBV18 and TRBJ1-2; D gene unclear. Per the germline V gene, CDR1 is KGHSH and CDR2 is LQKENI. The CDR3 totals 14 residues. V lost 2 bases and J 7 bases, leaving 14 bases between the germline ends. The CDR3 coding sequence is TGTGCCAGCTCACCAGTAACAGACTCCTCTGGCTACACCTTC. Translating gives CASSPVTDSSGYTF. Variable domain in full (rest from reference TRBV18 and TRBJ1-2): NAGVMQNPRHLVRRRGQEARLRCSPMKGHSHVYWYRQLPEEGLKFMVYLQKENIIDESGMPKERFSAEFPKEGPSILRIQQVVRGDSAAYFCASSPVTDSSGYTFGSGTRLTVV.

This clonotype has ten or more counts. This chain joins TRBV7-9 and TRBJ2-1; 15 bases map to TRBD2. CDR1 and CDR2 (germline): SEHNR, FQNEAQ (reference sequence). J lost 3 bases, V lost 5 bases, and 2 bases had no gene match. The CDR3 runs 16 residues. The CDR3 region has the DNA TGTGCCAGCAGCCAGGGACTAGCGGGAGGCTACAATGAGCAGTTCTTC. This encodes CASSQGLAGGYNEQFF.

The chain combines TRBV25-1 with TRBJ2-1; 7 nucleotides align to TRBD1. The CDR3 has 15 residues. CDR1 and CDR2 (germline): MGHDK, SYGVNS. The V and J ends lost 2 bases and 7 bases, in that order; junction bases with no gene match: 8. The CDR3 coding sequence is TGTGCCAGCAGTGAAACCGACAGGGCAGGGAATGAGCAGTTCTTC. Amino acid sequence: CASSETDRAGNEQFF.

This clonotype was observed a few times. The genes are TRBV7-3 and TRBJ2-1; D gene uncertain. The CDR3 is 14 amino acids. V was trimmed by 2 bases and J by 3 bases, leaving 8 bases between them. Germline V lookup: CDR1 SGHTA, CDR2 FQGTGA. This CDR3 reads CASSLYPLYNEQFF. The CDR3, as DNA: TGTGCCAGCAGCTTATATCCCCTCTACAATGAGCAGTTCTTC.

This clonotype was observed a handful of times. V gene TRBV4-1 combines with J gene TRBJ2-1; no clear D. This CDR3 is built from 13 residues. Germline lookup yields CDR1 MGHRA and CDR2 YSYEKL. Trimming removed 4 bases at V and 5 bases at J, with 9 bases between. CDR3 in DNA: TGCGCCAGCAGCCGTCGGACGGACAATGAGCAGTTCTTC. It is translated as CASSRRTDNEQFF.

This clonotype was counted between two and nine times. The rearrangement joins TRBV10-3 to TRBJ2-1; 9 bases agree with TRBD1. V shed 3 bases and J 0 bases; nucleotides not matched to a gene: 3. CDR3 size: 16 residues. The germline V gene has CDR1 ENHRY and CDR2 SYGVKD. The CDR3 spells CAISDRQGDSYNEQFF. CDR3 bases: TGTGCCATCAGTGACCGACAGGGGGACTCCTACAATGAGCAGTTCTTC.